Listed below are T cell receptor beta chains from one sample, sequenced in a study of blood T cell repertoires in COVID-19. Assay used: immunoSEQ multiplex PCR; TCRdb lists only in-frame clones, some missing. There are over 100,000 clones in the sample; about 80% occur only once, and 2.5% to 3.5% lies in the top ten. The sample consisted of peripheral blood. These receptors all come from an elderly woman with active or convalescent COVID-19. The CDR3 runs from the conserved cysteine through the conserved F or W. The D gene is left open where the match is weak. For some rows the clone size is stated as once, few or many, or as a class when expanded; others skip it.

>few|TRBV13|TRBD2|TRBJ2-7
TGTGCCAGCAGCGACCGCTCAGTCCTTCCGGGACTAATGTCTGGTGGGCAGTACTTC
CASSDRSVLPGLMSGGQYF
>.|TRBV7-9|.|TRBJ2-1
TGTGCCAGCAGCTTAGTAGAAAATGAGCAGTTCTTC
CASSLVENEQFF
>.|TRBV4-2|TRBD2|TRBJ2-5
TGTGCCAGCAGCCAAGATCTCCTAGCGGGAGGGCACCAAGAGACCCAGTACTTC
CASSQDLLAGGHQETQYF
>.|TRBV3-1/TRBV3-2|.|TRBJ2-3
TGTGCCAGCAGCCGGCAGGGTGTCACAGATACGCAGTATTTT
CASSRQGVTDTQYF
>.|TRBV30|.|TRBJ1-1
TGTGCCTGGAGTATGGGAGGGGTAGCTTTCTTT
CAWSMGGVAFF
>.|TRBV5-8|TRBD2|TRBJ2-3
TGTGCCAGCAGTGCCAAATTAGGACTAGCGGGAGCAGATACGCAGTATTTT
CASSAKLGLAGADTQYF
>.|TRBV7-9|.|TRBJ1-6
TGTGCCAGCAACTCCGGGTCTCTATCCCTCCACTTT
CASNSGSLSLHF
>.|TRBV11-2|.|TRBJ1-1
TGTGCCAGCAGCTTAGATCCAGGGCCGAACACTGAAGCTTTCTTT
CASSLDPGPNTEAFF
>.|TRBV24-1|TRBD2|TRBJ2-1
TGTGCCACCAGTGATGCACGGGGGGAGAATTACAATGAGCAGTTCTTC
CATSDARGENYNEQFF
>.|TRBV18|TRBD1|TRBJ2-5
TGTGCCAGCTCACGGGGGACAGGGGGTGAAGAGACCCAGTACTTC
CASSRGTGGEETQYF
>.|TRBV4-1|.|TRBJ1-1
TGCGCCAGCAGCCAAGTTCGGGGGGCGACGAACACTGAAGCTTTCTTT
CASSQVRGATNTEAFF
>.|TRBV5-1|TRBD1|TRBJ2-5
TGCGCCAGCAGCTTGGGGGACAGGATGAACCAAGAGACCCAGTACTTC
CASSLGDRMNQETQYF
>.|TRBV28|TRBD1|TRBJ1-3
TGTGCCAGCAGTTTACTTCCCGGACAGGGGCTCTCTGGAAACACCATATATTTT
CASSLLPGQGLSGNTIYF
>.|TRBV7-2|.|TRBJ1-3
TGTGCCAGCAGCTTAACAGGAAAAAACACCATATATTTT
CASSLTGKNTIYF
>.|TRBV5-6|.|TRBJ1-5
TGTGCCAGCAGCTTGTGGGGGGGCGGCCTGAATCAGCCCCAGCATTTT
CASSLWGGGLNQPQHF
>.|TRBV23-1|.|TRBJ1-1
TGCGCCAGCAGTCATCTCTGTACTGAACAGGGCAATAACACTGAAGCTTTCTTT
CASSHLCTEQGNNTEAFF
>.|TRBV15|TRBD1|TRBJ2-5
TGTGCCACCAGCAGATTCGGACAGGGGGAGACCCAGTACTTC
CATSRFGQGETQYF
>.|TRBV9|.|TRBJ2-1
TGTGCCAGCAGCGTAGGGGGTCAGGGGAGCTCCTACAATGAGCAGTTCTTC
CASSVGGQGSSYNEQFF
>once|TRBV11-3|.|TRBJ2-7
TGTGCCAGCAGCTTAGCATCCTACGAGCAGTACTTC
CASSLASYEQYF
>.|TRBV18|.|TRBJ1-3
TGTGCCAGCTCACCACCGGTAGGGGCTGGAAACACCATATATTTT
CASSPPVGAGNTIYF
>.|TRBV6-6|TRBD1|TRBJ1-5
TGTGCCAGCAGATCTCCCGAGGGACAGGGGGAGCCCCAGCATTTT
CASRSPEGQGEPQHF